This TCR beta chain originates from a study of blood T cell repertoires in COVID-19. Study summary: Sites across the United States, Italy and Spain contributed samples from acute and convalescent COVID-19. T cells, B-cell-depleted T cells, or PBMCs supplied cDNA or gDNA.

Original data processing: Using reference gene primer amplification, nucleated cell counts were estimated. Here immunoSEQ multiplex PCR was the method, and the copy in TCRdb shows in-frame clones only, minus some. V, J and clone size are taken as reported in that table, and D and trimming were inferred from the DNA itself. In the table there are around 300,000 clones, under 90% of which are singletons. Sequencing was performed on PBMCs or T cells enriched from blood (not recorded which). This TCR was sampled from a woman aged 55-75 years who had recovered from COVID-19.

Written as DNA, the CDR3 is TGTGCCTGGAAAGGACAGGGGGCGAAAACTAATGAAAAACTGTTTTTT. Translating it yields CAWKGQGAKTNEKLFF. V and J are TRBV30 and TRBJ1-4; the match to TRBD1 covers 11 bases. The V gene end was trimmed by 4 bases and the J gene end by 1 base; junction bases not matched to a gene: 5. Germline V gene sequence: CDR1 GTSNPN, CDR2 SVGIG (reference sequence). The CDR3 loop spans 16 amino acids.